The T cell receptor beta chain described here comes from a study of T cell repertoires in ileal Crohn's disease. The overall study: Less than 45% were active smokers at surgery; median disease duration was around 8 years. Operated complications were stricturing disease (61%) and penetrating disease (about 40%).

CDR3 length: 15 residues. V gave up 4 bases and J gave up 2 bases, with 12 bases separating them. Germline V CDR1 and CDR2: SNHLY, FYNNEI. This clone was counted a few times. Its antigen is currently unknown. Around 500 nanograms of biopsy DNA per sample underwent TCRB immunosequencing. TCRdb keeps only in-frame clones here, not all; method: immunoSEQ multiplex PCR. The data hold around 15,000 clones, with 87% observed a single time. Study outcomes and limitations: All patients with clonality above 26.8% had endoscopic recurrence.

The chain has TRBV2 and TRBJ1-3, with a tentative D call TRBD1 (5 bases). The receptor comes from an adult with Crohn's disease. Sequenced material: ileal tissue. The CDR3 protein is CASSGYAGAGNTIYF. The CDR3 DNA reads TGTGCCAGCAGTGGCTATGCGGGGGCTGGAAACACCATATATTTT.